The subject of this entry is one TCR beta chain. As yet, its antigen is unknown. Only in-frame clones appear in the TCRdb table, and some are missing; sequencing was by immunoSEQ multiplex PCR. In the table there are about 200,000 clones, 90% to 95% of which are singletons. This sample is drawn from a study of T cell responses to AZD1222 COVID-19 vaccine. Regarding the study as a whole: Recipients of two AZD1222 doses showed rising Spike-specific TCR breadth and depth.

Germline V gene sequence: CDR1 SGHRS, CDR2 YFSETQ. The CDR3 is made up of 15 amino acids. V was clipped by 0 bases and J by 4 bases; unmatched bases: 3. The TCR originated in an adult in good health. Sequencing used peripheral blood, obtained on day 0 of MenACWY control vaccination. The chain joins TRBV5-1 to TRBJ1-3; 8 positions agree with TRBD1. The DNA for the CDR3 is TGCGCCAGCAGCTTGGCCGGGACAGGCGGAAACACCATATATTTT. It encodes CASSLAGTGGNTIYF.